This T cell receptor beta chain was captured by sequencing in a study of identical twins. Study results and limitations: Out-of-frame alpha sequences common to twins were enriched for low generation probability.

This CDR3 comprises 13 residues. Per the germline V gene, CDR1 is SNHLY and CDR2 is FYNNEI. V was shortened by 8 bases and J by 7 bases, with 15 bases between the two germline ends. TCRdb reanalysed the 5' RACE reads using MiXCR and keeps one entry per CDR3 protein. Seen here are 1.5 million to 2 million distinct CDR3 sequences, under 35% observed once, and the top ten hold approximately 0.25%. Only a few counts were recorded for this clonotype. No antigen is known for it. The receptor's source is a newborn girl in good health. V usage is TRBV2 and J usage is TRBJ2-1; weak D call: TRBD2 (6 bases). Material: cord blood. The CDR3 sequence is CASAGLSQNEQFF. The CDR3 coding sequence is TGTGCCAGCGCGGGACTTTCACAGAATGAGCAGTTCTTC.